The 8 T cell receptor beta chains below all came from one sample that was sequenced in a study of blood T cell repertoires in COVID-19. Clones were sequenced by immunoSEQ multiplex PCR, and TCRdb holds only the in-frame ones, with some missing. The sample lists 54,000 or so clones, 80% to 85% occurring once. Material: peripheral blood. All receptors derive from a woman in her fifties or sixties with acute or convalescent COVID-19.

The chain recombines TRBV28 with TRBJ2-1; tentative D call: TRBD2 (7 bases). CDR3 length: 15 amino acids. Trimming removed 6 bases from V and 0 bases from J, with 12 bases in between. Germline loops: CDR1 MDHEN, CDR2 SYDVKM. The CDR3 is CASRPAGASYNEQFF. CDR3 bases: TGTGCCAGCAGGCCGGCGGGGGCCTCCTACAATGAGCAGTTCTTC.

This chain joins TRBV7-8 and TRBJ2-1; 8 nucleotides align to TRBD2. Looked up from germline, CDR1 is SGHVS and CDR2 is FQNEAQ. This CDR3 has 15 amino acids. V shed 1 base, J shed 3 bases, and the junction held 2 bases outside the gene matches. The CDR3 nucleotides read TGTGCCAGCAGCTTAGTACTAGCGGACTACAATGAGCAGTTCTTC. Protein product: CASSLVLADYNEQFF.

This chain connects TRBV6-1 to TRBJ1-5; 8 positions match TRBD1. With 4 bases clipped from V and 0 bases from J, the junction kept 11 bases outside the gene matches. The V gene's germline CDR1 is MNHNS and CDR2 SASEGT. The CDR3 contains 18 residues. The CDR3: CASSGRGTGSYSNQPQHF. In DNA form, the CDR3 reads TGTGCCAGCAGTGGACGCGGGACAGGTTCGTATAGCAATCAGCCCCAGCATTTT.

This chain connects TRBV7-8 to TRBJ2-5; 7 bases line up with TRBD1. CDR1 SGHVS and CDR2 FQNEAQ come from the germline V gene. V shed 3 bases and J 0 bases; nucleotides not matched to a gene: 7. The CDR3 loop spans 16 amino acids. CDR3 residues: CASSFRQGLYQETQYF. CDR3 nucleotides: TGTGCCAGCAGCTTCCGACAGGGTTTGTACCAAGAGACCCAGTACTTC.

This rearrangement joins TRBV6-6 to TRBJ1-5; TRBD1 aligns across 7 bases. Trimming removed 2 bases from V and 1 base from J; junction bases left unmatched: 5. This CDR3 comprises 16 residues. CDR1 is MNHNY, CDR2 SVGAGI, per germline (reference sequence). CDR3 protein: CASSYSPGGSNQPQHF. The CDR3 DNA sequence: TGTGCCAGCAGTTACAGTCCAGGGGGAAGCAATCAGCCCCAGCATTTT.

This chain connects TRBV7-6 to TRBJ2-2, with 8 positions matching TRBD1. CDR1 is SGHVS and CDR2 is FNYEAQ in the germline V gene. The CDR3 spans 15 residues. The trim removed 0 bases at V and 7 bases at J, leaving 4 bases unmatched. CDR3 residues: CASSLAQGAGGELFF. DNA of the CDR3: TGTGCCAGCAGCTTAGCCCAGGGGGCGGGCGGGGAGCTGTTTTTT.

The V call is TRBV4-1, the J call TRBJ1-2, with D maybe TRBD1 (5 bases). CDR1 and CDR2 from the germline V gene are MGHRA and YSYEKL. With 0 bases removed from V and 13 bases from J, the gap between germline ends came to 18 bases. This CDR3 has 14 residues. For the CDR3, the DNA is TGCGCCAGCAGCCAAGAGGGGCAGCCTCACATTACCACCTTC. Translated, it gives CASSQEGQPHITTF.

This sequence joins TRBV6-6 and TRBJ2-5; 10 positions agree with TRBD1. The CDR3 contains 15 residues. Trimming cost V 4 bases and J 4 bases; bases outside gene matches: 6. Germline loops: CDR1 MNHNY, CDR2 SVGAGI (reference sequence). The CDR3 DNA reads as TGTGCCAGCAGTTCCGGGACAGGGGTAATAGAGACCCAGTACTTC. It encodes CASSSGTGVIETQYF.